A single T cell receptor beta chain is shown here with its context. The data were produced by immunoSEQ multiplex PCR, yet TCRdb's version contains in-frame clones alone and is incomplete. The sample has about 33,000 clones, approximately 85% seen once. Trimming removed 1 base at V and 10 bases at J, with 14 bases between. CDR3 length: 14 amino acids. Looked up from germline, CDR1 is LGHNT and CDR2 is FRNRAP. The data derive from a study of blood T cell repertoires in COVID-19. Across the study: The United States, Italy and Spain were the sources of the acute and convalescent COVID-19 samples. The analysed material was cDNA or gDNA that came from T cells, B-cell-depleted T cells, or PBMCs.

The sequenced sample consisted of peripheral blood. The receptor's source is a human donor in a cohort sampled during active COVID-19. The rearrangement joins TRBV12-5 to TRBJ2-1; D is ambiguous. The CDR3, as DNA: TGTGCTAGTGGTTTGGCCCCGACTGGTGACGAGCAGTTCTTC. Encoded protein: CASGLAPTGDEQFF.